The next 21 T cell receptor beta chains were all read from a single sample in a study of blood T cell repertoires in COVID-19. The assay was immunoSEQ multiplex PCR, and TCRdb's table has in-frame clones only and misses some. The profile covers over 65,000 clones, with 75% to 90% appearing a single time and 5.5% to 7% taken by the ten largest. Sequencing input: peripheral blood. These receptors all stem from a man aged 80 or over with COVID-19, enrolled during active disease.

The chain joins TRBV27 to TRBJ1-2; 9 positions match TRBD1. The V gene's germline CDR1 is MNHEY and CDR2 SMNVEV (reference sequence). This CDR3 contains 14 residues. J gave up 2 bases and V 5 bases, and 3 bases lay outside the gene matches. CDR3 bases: TGTGCCAGCAGTAGGGACAGGGACAACTATGGCTACACCTTC. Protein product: CASSRDRDNYGYTF.

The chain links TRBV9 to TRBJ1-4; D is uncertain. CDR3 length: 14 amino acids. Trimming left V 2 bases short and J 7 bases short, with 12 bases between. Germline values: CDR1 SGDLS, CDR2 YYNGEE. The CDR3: CASSVDGRGEKLFF. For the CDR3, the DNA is TGTGCCAGCAGCGTGGACGGGCGGGGTGAAAAACTGTTTTTT.

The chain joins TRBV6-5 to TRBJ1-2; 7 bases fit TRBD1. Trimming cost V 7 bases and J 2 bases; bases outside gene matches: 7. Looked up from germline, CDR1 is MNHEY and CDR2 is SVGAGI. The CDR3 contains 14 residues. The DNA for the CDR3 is TGTGCCAGCACTGGATTAGGGGGCAACTATGGCTACACCTTC. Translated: CASTGLGGNYGYTF.

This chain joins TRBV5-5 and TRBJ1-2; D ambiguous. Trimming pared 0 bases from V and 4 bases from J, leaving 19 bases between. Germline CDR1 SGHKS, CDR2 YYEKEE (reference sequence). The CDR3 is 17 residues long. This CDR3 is CASSLGPSGGAVYGYTF. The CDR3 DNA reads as TGTGCCAGCAGCTTGGGTCCCTCTGGCGGCGCGGTCTATGGCTACACCTTC.

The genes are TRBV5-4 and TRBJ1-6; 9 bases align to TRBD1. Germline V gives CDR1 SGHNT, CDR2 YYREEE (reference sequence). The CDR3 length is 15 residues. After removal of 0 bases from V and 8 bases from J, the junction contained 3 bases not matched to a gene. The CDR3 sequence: CASSLDGQGYSPLHF. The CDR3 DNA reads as TGTGCCAGCAGCTTGGACGGACAGGGGTATTCACCCCTCCACTTT.

CDR3 in amino acids: CASSEYGRRNEQFF. The CDR3 DNA follows: TGCGCCAGCAGTGAATATGGCAGAAGAAATGAGCAGTTCTTC. The rearrangement links TRBV10-1 to TRBJ2-1; D remains ambiguous. V lost 3 bases, J lost 7 bases, and 13 bases lay in between. Germline values: CDR1 WNHNN, CDR2 SYGVQD (reference sequence). This CDR3 contains 14 residues.

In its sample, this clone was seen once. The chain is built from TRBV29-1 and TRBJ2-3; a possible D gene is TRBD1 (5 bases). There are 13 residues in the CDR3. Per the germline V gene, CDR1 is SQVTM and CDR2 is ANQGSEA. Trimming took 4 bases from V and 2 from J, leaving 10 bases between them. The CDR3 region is CSVGGSYTDTQYF. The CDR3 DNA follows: TGCAGCGTTGGGGGCAGTTACACAGATACGCAGTATTTT.

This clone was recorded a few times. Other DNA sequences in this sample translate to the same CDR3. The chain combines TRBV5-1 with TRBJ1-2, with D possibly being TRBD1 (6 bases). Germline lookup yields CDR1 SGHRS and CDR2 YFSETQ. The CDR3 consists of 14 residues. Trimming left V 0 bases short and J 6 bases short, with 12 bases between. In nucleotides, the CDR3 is TGCGCCAGCAGCTTGGGCGGGCAGGGGAATGGCTACACCTTC. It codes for CASSLGGQGNGYTF.

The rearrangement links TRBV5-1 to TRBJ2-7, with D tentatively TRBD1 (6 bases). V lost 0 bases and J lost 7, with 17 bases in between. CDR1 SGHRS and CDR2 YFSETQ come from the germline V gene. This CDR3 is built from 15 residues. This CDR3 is CASSLASTGTGEQYF. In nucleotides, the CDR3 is TGCGCCAGCAGCTTGGCATCCACAGGGACGGGGGAGCAGTACTTC. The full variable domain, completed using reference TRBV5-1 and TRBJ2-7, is KAGVTQTPRYLIKTRGQQVTLSCSPISGHRSVSWYQQTPGQGLQFLFEYFSETQRNKGNFPGRFSGRQFSNSRSEMNVSTLELGDSALYLCASSLASTGTGEQYFGPGTRLTVT.

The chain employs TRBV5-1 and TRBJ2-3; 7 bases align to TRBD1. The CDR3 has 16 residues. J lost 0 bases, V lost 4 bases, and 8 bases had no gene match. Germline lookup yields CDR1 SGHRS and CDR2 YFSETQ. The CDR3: CASSLGTDSSTDTQYF. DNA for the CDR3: TGCGCCAGCAGCCTAGGGACAGATTCTAGCACAGATACGCAGTATTTT.

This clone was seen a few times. The CDR3 loop is CSARFRHGYTF. As DNA, the CDR3 is TGCAGTGCTAGGTTCCGTCATGGCTACACCTTC. V is TRBV20-1 and J is TRBJ1-2; the D is unclear. The CDR3 runs 11 residues. Trimming cost V 3 bases and J 6 bases, with 8 bases left between them. CDR1 is DFQATT and CDR2 is SNEGSKA in the germline V gene (reference sequence).

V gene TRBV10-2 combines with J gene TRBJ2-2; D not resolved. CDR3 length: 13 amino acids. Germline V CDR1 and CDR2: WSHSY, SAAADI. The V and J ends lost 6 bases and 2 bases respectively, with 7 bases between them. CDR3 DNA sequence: TGCGCCAGCAGGACTGTAAACACCGGGGAGCTGTTTTTT. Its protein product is CASRTVNTGELFF.

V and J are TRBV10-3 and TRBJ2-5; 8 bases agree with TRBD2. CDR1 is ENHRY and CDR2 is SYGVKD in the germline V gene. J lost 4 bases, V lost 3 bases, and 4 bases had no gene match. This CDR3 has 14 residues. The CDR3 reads CAISDFGGVETQYF. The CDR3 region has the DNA TGTGCCATCAGTGACTTCGGGGGGGTAGAGACCCAGTACTTC.

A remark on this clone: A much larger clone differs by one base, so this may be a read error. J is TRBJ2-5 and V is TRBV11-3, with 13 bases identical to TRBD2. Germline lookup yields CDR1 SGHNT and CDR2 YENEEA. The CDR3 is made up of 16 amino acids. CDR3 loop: CASSPGLAGRQEAQYF. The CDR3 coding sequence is TGTGCCAGCAGCCCGGGACTAGCGGGGCGCCAAGAGGCCCAGTACTTC. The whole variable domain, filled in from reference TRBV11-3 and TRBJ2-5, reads EAGVVQSPRYKIIEKKQPVAFWCNPISGHNTLYWYLQNLGQGPELLIRYENEEAVDDSQLPKDRFSAERLKGVDSTLKIQPAELGDSAVYLCASSPGLAGRQEAQYFGPGTRLLVL.

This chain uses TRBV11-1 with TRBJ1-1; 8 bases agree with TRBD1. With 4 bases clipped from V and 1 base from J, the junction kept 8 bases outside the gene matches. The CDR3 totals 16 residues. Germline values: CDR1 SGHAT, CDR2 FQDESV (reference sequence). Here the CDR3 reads CASSYGTGLRNTEAFF. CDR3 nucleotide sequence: TGTGCCAGCAGCTACGGGACAGGTCTAAGGAACACTGAAGCTTTCTTT.

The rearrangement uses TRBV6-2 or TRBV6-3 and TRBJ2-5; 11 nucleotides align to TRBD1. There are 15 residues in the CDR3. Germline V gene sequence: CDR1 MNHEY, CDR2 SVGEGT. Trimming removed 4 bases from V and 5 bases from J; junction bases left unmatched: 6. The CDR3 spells CASSLDRGRGETQYF. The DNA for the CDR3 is TGTGCCAGCAGTTTGGACAGGGGGCGCGGGGAGACCCAGTACTTC.

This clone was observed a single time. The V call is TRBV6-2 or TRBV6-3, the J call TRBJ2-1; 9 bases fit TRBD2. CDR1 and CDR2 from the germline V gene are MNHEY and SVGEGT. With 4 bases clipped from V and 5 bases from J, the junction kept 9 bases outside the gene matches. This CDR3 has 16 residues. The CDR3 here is CASSSPQRGVHNEQFF. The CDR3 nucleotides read TGTGCCAGCAGTTCGCCCCAGCGGGGGGTACACAATGAGCAGTTCTTC.

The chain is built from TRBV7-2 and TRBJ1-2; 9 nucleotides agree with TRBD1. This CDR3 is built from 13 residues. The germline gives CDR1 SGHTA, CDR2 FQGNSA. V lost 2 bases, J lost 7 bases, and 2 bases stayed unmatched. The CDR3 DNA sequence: TGTGCCAGCAGCTTAACAGGGGGCGGTGGCTACACCTTC. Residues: CASSLTGGGGYTF.

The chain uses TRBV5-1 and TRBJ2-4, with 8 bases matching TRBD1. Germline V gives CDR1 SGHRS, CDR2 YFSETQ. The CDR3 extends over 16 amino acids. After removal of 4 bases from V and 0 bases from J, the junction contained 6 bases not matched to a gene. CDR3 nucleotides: TGCGCCAGCAGCCCGGGACAGGACTTAGCCAAAAACATTCAGTACTTC. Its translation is CASSPGQDLAKNIQYF. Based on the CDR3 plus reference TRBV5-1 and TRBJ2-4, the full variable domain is KAGVTQTPRYLIKTRGQQVTLSCSPISGHRSVSWYQQTPGQGLQFLFEYFSETQRNKGNFPGRFSGRQFSNSRSEMNVSTLELGDSALYLCASSPGQDLAKNIQYFGAGTRLSVL.

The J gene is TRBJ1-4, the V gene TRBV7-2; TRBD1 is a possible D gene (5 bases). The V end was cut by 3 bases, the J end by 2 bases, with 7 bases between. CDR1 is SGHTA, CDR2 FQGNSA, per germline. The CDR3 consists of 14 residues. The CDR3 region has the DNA TGTGCCAGCAGCTTCGGGGGGACTAATGAAAAACTGTTTTTT. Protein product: CASSFGGTNEKLFF.

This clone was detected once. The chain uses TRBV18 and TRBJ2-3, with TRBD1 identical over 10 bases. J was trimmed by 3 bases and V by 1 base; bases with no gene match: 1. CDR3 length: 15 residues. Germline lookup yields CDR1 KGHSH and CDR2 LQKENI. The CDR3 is CASSPRGQGTDTQYF. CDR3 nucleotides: TGTGCCAGCTCACCACGGGGACAGGGGACAGATACGCAGTATTTT.